Sequencing of this TCR beta chain was carried out in a study of tumor-infiltrating lymphocytes in primary liver carcinoma. As for the study in general: Surgical resection treated primary liver carcinoma in the patients.

About this clonotype itself: Its specificity is not known.

V was clipped by 7 bases and J by 7 bases, with 16 bases between them. The CDR3 loop spans 13 amino acids. Germline CDR1 and CDR2: MNHEY and SVGEGT. Blood RNA was derived from unsorted whole blood, and germline DNA was extracted too. Total RNA amounting to around 450 ng was the source from which TCR beta cDNA was made with a constant-region primer. Library construction for TCR beta comprised three nested multiplex PCR rounds performed with slightly modified ARM-PCR. Each of the first two PCR rounds ran 9 to 11 cycles with TRBV1-TRBV30 forward and C-beta reverse primers. TCRdb independently ran MiXCR on the multiplex PCR reads; one entry per CDR3 protein. The sample includes approximately 340,000 distinct CDR3 sequences, less than 65% seen only once; the top ten take about 6.5%. Study-level findings and limits: Pairs of tumor regions overlapped more than tumor-adjacent and tumor-blood pairs did.

The sample comprised peripheral blood. This chain uses TRBV6-2 or TRBV6-3 with TRBJ1-1, with a weak D call TRBD1 (5 bases). The sequence came from a man aged 40-50 years with primary liver carcinoma and hepatitis B virus infection. The chain's CDR3 is CASNHGQGGEAFF. The CDR3 DNA sequence: TGTGCCAGCAATCACGGGCAGGGCGGTGAAGCTTTCTTT.